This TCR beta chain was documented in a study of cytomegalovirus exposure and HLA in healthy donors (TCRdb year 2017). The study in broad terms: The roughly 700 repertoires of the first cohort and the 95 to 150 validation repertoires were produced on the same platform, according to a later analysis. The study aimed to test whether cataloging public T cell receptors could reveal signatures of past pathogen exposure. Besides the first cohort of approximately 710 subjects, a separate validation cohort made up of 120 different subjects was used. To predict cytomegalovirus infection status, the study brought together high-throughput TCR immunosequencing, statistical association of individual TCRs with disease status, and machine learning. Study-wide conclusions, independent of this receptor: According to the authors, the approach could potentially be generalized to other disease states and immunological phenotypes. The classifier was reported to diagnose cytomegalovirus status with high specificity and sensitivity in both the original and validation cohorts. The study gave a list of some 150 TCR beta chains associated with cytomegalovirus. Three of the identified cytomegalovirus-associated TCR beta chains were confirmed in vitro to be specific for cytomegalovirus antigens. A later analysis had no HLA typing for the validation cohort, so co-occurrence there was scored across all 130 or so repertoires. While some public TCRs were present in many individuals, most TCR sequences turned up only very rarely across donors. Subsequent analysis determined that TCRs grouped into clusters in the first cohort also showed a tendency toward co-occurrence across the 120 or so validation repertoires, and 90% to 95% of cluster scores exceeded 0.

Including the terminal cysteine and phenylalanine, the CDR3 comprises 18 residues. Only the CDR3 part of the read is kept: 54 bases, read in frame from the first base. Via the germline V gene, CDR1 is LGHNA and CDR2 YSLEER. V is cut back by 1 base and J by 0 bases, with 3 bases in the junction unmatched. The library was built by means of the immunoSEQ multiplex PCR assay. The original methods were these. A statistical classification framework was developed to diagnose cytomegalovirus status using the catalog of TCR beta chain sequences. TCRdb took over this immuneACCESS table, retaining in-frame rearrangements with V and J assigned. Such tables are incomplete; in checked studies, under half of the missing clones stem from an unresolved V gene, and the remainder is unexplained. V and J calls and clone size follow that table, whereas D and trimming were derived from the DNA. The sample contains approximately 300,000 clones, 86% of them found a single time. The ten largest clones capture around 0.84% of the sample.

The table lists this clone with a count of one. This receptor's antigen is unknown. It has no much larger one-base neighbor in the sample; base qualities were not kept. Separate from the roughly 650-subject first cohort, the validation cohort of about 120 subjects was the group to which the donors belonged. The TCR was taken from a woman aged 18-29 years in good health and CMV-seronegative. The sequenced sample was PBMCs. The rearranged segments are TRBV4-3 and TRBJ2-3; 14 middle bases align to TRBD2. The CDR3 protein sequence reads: CASSQVGLAGGSTDTQYF. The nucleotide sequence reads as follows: TGCGCCAGCAGCCAAGTCGGACTAGCGGGAGGAAGCACAGATACGCAGTATTTT.